Presented here are 10 T cell receptor beta chains from one specimen sequenced in a study of neurological immune-mediated disorders. TCRdb reprocessed the 5' RACE reads with MiXCR, giving one entry per CDR3 protein. The sample yields some 37,000 distinct CDR3 sequences, under 13% seen once. The sequencing input was PBMCs. These receptors were taken from a woman in her twenties or thirties with HTLV-1-associated myelopathy (HAM/TSP).

This clonotype appeared many times. The genes are TRBV7-8 and TRBJ2-7, with 8 bases that match TRBD2. Germline V gives CDR1 SGHVS, CDR2 FQNEAQ. The CDR3 is 14 residues long. The trim removed 4 bases at V and 2 bases at J, leaving 4 bases unmatched. The CDR3 loop is CASSWTSQTYEQYF. The CDR3 region has the DNA TGTGCCAGCAGCTGGACTAGCCAAACCTACGAGCAGTACTTC.

This chain links TRBV5-1 with TRBJ2-7, with 7 bases lining up with TRBD1. Germline CDR1 reads SGHRS; CDR2 reads YFSETQ. This CDR3 is 16 amino acids long. V was clipped by 0 bases and J by 7 bases; unmatched bases: 13. This CDR3 is CASSLEGQVTYGEQYF. Written as DNA, the CDR3 is TGCGCCAGCAGCTTGGAAGGACAGGTAACTTACGGGGAGCAGTACTTC.

Many counts were recorded for this clonotype. V is TRBV5-1 and J is TRBJ2-1; 7 bases align to TRBD1. V gave up 0 bases and J gave up 7 bases; unmatched junction bases: 1. Germline values: CDR1 SGHRS, CDR2 YFSETQ. CDR3 length: 13 amino acids. The DNA for the CDR3 is TGCGCCAGCAGCTTGGACAGGGGTAATGAGCAGTTCTTC. Amino acids: CASSLDRGNEQFF.

This clonotype was observed at least ten times. The rearrangement links TRBV5-1 to TRBJ2-1; 8 bases fit TRBD1. CDR3 length: 14 amino acids. Germline assignment: CDR1 SGHRS and CDR2 YFSETQ. The V segment lost 4 bases and the J segment 5 bases; nucleotides outside the gene matches: 5. CDR3 nucleotides: TGCGCCAGCAGCCCGAGGACAGGGAACAATGAGCAGTTCTTC. Protein product: CASSPRTGNNEQFF.

This clonotype was counted ten times or more. V is TRBV20-1 and J is TRBJ1-1; D call uncertain. Germline V gene data show CDR1 as DFQATT and CDR2 as SNEGSKA (reference sequence). This CDR3 contains 13 residues. V dropped 3 bases and J dropped 0 bases, with 8 bases sitting between them. CDR3 in DNA: TGCAGTGCTAGGCGTGGAGTGAACACTGAAGCTTTCTTT. The encoded protein is CSARRGVNTEAFF.

In its sample, this clonotype was seen many times. The rearrangement uses TRBV5-1 and TRBJ2-1; tentatively, D is TRBD2 (7 bases). Trimming cost V 7 bases and J 8 bases, with 16 bases left between them. Germline lookup yields CDR1 SGHRS and CDR2 YFSETQ. The CDR3 covers 13 residues. The CDR3 DNA reads as TGCGCCAGCGGGAGGGGGGGTTTGGATGAGCAGTTCTTC. It translates to CASGRGGLDEQFF. Using reference TRBV5-1 and TRBJ2-1 for the parts outside the CDR3, the full variable domain is KAGVTQTPRYLIKTRGQQVTLSCSPISGHRSVSWYQQTPGQGLQFLFEYFSETQRNKGNFPGRFSGRQFSNSRSEMNVSTLELGDSALYLCASGRGGLDEQFFGPGTRLTVL.

This clonotype was counted many times. This chain joins TRBV5-1 and TRBJ1-1; 7 bases agree with TRBD1. Trimming at V came to 0 bases and at J to 8 bases, leaving 1 base not matched to a gene. Germline V lookup: CDR1 SGHRS, CDR2 YFSETQ. This CDR3 comprises 12 residues. CDR3 residues: CASSLGQGEAFF. CDR3 DNA sequence: TGCGCCAGCAGCTTGGGACAGGGAGAAGCTTTCTTT.

This clonotype was seen repeatedly, ten times or more. The chain recombines TRBV20-1 with TRBJ2-7, with TRBD1 matching 12 bases. V lost 0 bases, J lost 13 bases, and 7 bases stayed unmatched. The CDR3 runs to 13 residues. Germline CDR1 is DFQATT and CDR2 is SNEGSKA (reference sequence). The CDR3 spells CSARETGTGGYYF. The DNA for the CDR3 is TGCAGTGCTAGAGAAACCGGGACAGGGGGCTATTACTTC.

This clonotype was counted ten times or more. The rearrangement joins TRBV5-6 to TRBJ1-2; D unresolved. The CDR3 length is 16 residues. Trimming pared 0 bases from V and 4 bases from J, leaving 16 bases between. The germline gives CDR1 SGHDT, CDR2 YYEEEE. CDR3 bases: TGTGCCAGCAGCTTGGGGTTTGGGGAGAAAGGCTATGGCTACACCTTC. Its protein product is CASSLGFGEKGYGYTF. Full variable domain (outside the CDR3, taken from reference TRBV5-6 and TRBJ1-2): DAGVTQSPTHLIKTRGQQVTLRCSPKSGHDTVSWYQQALGQGPQFIFQYYEEEERQRGNFPDRFSGHQFPNYSSELNVNALLLGDSALYLCASSLGFGEKGYGYTFGSGTRLTVV.

This clonotype came up many times. This chain links TRBV6-5 with TRBJ1-3; 7 bases fit TRBD1. The CDR3 covers 16 residues. The V segment lost 0 bases and the J segment 2 bases; nucleotides outside the gene matches: 4. Germline CDR1 reads MNHEY; CDR2 reads SVGAGI. DNA for the CDR3: TGTGCCAGCAGTTACTCGACAGGGTCCCCTGGAAACACCATATATTTT. It specifies CASSYSTGSPGNTIYF.